What follows are 11 T cell receptor beta chains derived from one specimen sequenced in a study of blood T cell repertoires in COVID-19. The table came from immunoSEQ multiplex PCR; TCRdb's copy has only in-frame clones and leaves some out. This table has some 200,000 clones, 86% appearing once. The sample taken for sequencing was peripheral blood. Source of these receptors: a man at least 80 years old with acute or convalescent COVID-19.

In DNA, the CDR3 is TGTGCCAGCCCTCTACCACCGACTAGGTGGTGGAGGTATGAGCAGTTCTTC. Its protein product is CASPLPPTRWWRYEQFF. The chain employs TRBV7-3 and TRBJ2-1, with D possibly TRBD2 on 6 matching bases. Trimming cost V 8 bases and J 8 bases, with 28 bases left between them. Germline CDR1 SGHTA, CDR2 FQGTGA. This CDR3 has 17 residues.

The V and J genes are TRBV2 and TRBJ2-3; possible D gene TRBD2, 6 bases. The CDR3 consists of 12 residues. The V and J ends lost 7 bases and 7 bases respectively, with 12 bases between them. In germline, CDR1 is SNHLY, CDR2 FYNNEI. The CDR3 sequence: CASNGGLNTQYF. For the CDR3, the DNA is TGTGCCAGCAACGGAGGGTTGAATACGCAGTATTTT.

This clone has only a few counts. This chain joins TRBV24-1 and TRBJ2-3; weak D call: TRBD2 (5 bases). CDR1 and CDR2 (germline): KGHDR, SFDVKD. V was cut by 5 bases and J by 0 bases, with 5 bases left in between. The length of the CDR3 is 13 residues. The CDR3 coding sequence is TGTGCCACCAGTGGGACTAGCACAGATACGCAGTATTTT. Amino acids: CATSGTSTDTQYF.

The V gene is TRBV11-2, the J gene TRBJ2-7; tentative D call: TRBD1 (5 bases). The CDR3 has 15 amino acids. V gave up 1 base and J gave up 0 bases, with 10 bases separating them. Germline V lookup: CDR1 SGHAT, CDR2 FQNNGV. The CDR3 is CASSLARAISYEQYF. The CDR3 DNA reads as TGTGCCAGCAGCTTAGCCAGGGCAATCTCCTACGAGCAGTACTTC.

This rearrangement joins TRBV24-1 to TRBJ2-3; 9 bases line up with TRBD2. The germline V gene encodes CDR1 KGHDR and CDR2 SFDVKD. There are 16 residues in the CDR3. Trimming cost V 4 bases and J 1 base; bases outside gene matches: 5. The CDR3 coding sequence is TGTGCCACCAGTGACCTAGCGGGAAGTGGCACAGATACGCAGTATTTT. As protein: CATSDLAGSGTDTQYF.

This chain joins TRBV7-9 and TRBJ1-1, with D maybe TRBD1 (5 bases). Trimming left V 2 bases short and J 10 bases short, with 11 bases between. The CDR3 totals 12 residues. In germline, CDR1 is SEHNR, CDR2 FQNEAQ (reference sequence). CDR3 sequence (DNA): TGTGCCAGCAGCTTATTGGGGGGTGTAGCTTTCTTT. Amino acid sequence: CASSLLGGVAFF. Full variable domain (outside the CDR3, taken from reference TRBV7-9 and TRBJ1-1): DTGVSQNPRHKITKRGQNVTFRCDPISEHNRLYWYRQTLGQGPEFLTYFQNEAQLEKSRLLSDRFSAERPKGSFSTLEIQRTEQGDSAMYLCASSLLGGVAFFGQGTRLTVV.

The J gene is TRBJ1-1, the V gene TRBV9; 8 positions match TRBD1. V dropped 4 bases and J dropped 5; count of bases not matched to a gene: 13. The length of the CDR3 is 16 residues. Per the germline V gene, CDR1 is SGDLS and CDR2 is YYNGEE. CDR3: CASSPRGAGGRTEAFF. CDR3 coding DNA: TGTGCCAGCAGCCCGAGGGGGGCAGGGGGCAGGACTGAAGCTTTCTTT.

Here the CDR3 DNA reads TGTGCCAGTAGTATTCAGGGGCTGACGGGATCACCCCTCCACTTT. Amino acids: CASSIQGLTGSPLHF. V is TRBV19 and J is TRBJ1-6; weak D call: TRBD1 (6 bases). Trimming shortened V by 3 bases and J by 10 bases, and 16 bases separated the two germline ends. Germline CDR1 LNHDA, CDR2 SQIVND (reference sequence). This CDR3 comprises 15 residues.

The chain carries TRBV5-1 and TRBJ1-6; D unresolved. V lost 4 bases to trimming and J lost 0 bases, with 8 bases between them. The germline gives CDR1 SGHRS, CDR2 YFSETQ. This CDR3 is built from 15 residues. DNA for the CDR3: TGCGCCAGCAGCGTAGAAAGCTCCTATAATTCACCCCTCCACTTT. It specifies CASSVESSYNSPLHF.

The chain combines TRBV19 with TRBJ1-2, with D tentatively TRBD1 (5 bases). Trimming took 4 bases from V and 9 from J, leaving 18 bases between them. Germline assignment: CDR1 LNHDA and CDR2 SQIVND (reference sequence). The CDR3 is 14 amino acids. The CDR3 region is CASSNPGEVESYTF. In DNA form, the CDR3 reads TGTGCCAGTAGTAACCCGGGGGAGGTCGAGAGCTACACCTTC.

The chain is built from TRBV5-1 and TRBJ2-5, with TRBD2 as a possible D gene (5 bases). The V end lost 3 bases, the J end lost 5 bases, and 14 bases lay between the germline ends. Germline V CDR1 and CDR2: SGHRS, YFSETQ. The CDR3 runs to 14 residues. The chain's CDR3 is CASSSGSISETQYF. The CDR3 DNA sequence: TGCGCCAGCAGCTCGGGGAGTATATCCGAGACCCAGTACTTC.